In this sample, the clone carrying this T cell receptor beta chain turned up a few times. The CDR3 is 13 amino acids. Germline CDR1 SGHDN, CDR2 FVKESK. The V end lost 3 bases, the J end lost 7 bases, and 13 bases lay between the germline ends. The data were taken from a study of memory CD4+ T cells and cytomegalovirus serostatus. Here immunoSEQ multiplex PCR was the method, and the copy in TCRdb shows in-frame clones only, minus some. The sample holds some 44,000 clones, approximately 84% seen once. The sort gate was single viable CD3+CD4+CD8-CD45RO+ cells for memory CD4+ T cells. After thawing, CD4+ T cells were positively selected.

The sequence derives from an adult in good health and CMV-seronegative. Sample: memory CD4+ T cells from blood. The chain combines TRBV14 with TRBJ2-7; tentative D call: TRBD2 (6 bases). The CDR3 region has the DNA TGTGCCAGCAGCCAGTTGGGACTTGGGGAGCAGTACTTC. It encodes CASSQLGLGEQYF.